A single sample is the source of the 26 T cell receptor beta chains below, sequenced in a study of graft-versus-host responses after intestinal transplantation. Sequencing was performed with immunoSEQ multiplex PCR; in TCRdb, only in-frame clones are kept and a portion is missing. The sample has 85,000 to 100,000 clones; 85% to 95% are singletons. No antigen is known for these receptors. Here the sequenced sample was unstimulated CD8+ T cells sorted from spleen or lymph node cells, taken before transplant. These receptors originate from a human donor who was the organ donor for an intestinal transplant.

V gene TRBV29-1 combines with J gene TRBJ2-1, with 8 bases that match TRBD2. J gave up 4 bases and V 3 bases, and 14 bases lay outside the gene matches. The germline V gene encodes CDR1 SQVTM and CDR2 ANQGSEA. This CDR3 is 17 amino acids long. The CDR3 DNA sequence: TGCAGCGTTGATGAGAGTCTGGGCGGGGGGACTTACAATGAGCAGTTCTTC. This codes for CSVDESLGGGTYNEQFF.

This clone was recorded only once. The J gene is TRBJ1-2, the V gene TRBV2; D gene uncertain. Germline assignment: CDR1 SNHLY and CDR2 FYNNEI. V lost 0 bases and J 5 bases, leaving 4 bases between the germline ends. The CDR3 sequence is 12 residues long. Written as DNA, the CDR3 is TGTGCCAGCAGTGAAGCAGCTTATGGCTACACCTTC. It encodes CASSEAAYGYTF.

This clone was recorded only once. V and J are TRBV6-6 and TRBJ2-7, with TRBD2 matching 9 bases. Looked up from germline, CDR1 is MNHNY and CDR2 is SVGAGI (reference sequence). The J segment lost 5 bases and the V segment lost 5 bases, leaving 10 bases of the junction unmatched. CDR3 length: 15 residues. For the CDR3, the DNA is TGTGCCAGCAGTCCTCGTCCTAGCGGGGTACACGAGCAGTACTTC. Residues: CASSPRPSGVHEQYF.

Comment on this clone: One end of the junction varies from germline; a read error may be responsible. The rearrangement joins TRBV10-3 to TRBJ2-2; D gene unclear. This CDR3 comprises 13 residues. From germline, CDR1 is ENHRY and CDR2 SYGVKD. The CDR3: CAIGERNTGELFF. The CDR3 DNA is TGTGCCATCGGTGAGCGGAACACCGGGGAGCTGTTTTTT.

This chain uses TRBV10-2 with TRBJ2-1; 9 positions match TRBD2. The germline CDR1 and CDR2 sequences are WSHSY and SAAADI. V shed 5 bases, J shed 4 bases, and the junction held 0 bases outside the gene matches. The CDR3 totals 13 residues. The CDR3 coding sequence is TGCGCCAGCAGTACTAGCGGGTACAATGAGCAGTTCTTC. It specifies CASSTSGYNEQFF.

The chain carries TRBV5-1 and TRBJ2-2; TRBD1 matches 9 bases. The CDR3 is 16 residues long. Losses at the gene ends were 0 bases for V and 7 bases for J; bases not matched to a gene: 7. In germline, CDR1 is SGHRS, CDR2 YFSETQ. DNA for the CDR3: TGCGCCAGCAGCTTGGAACAGGGGGCGAGTGTCGGGGAGCTGTTTTTT. This encodes CASSLEQGASVGELFF.

The rearrangement joins TRBV28 to TRBJ2-7, with TRBD1 matching over 8 bases. CDR1 and CDR2 (germline): MDHEN, SYDVKM. The CDR3 totals 15 residues. The V segment lost 4 bases and the J segment 0 bases; nucleotides outside the gene matches: 5. The CDR3 DNA sequence: TGTGCCAGCAGTTCCGAGGGACAGGACTCCTACGAGCAGTACTTC. This sequence encodes CASSSEGQDSYEQYF.

The V and J genes are TRBV2 and TRBJ2-5; 7 nucleotides align to TRBD1. This CDR3 comprises 15 residues. The germline V gene has CDR1 SNHLY and CDR2 FYNNEI. The V segment lost 6 bases and the J segment 1 base; nucleotides outside the gene matches: 8. CDR3 sequence: CASSEMGQPQETQYF. The CDR3 bases are TGTGCCAGCAGCGAAATGGGACAGCCCCAAGAGACCCAGTACTTC. The full variable domain, completed using reference TRBV2 and TRBJ2-5, is EPEVTQTPSHQVTQMGQEVILRCVPISNHLYFYWYRQILGQKVEFLVSFYNNEISEKSEIFDDQFSVERPDGSNFTLKIRSTKLEDSAMYFCASSEMGQPQETQYFGPGTRLLVL.

The chain joins TRBV28 to TRBJ2-5; TRBD2 matches at 12 bases. The trim removed 8 bases at V and 5 bases at J, leaving 9 bases unmatched. CDR1 is MDHEN, CDR2 SYDVKM, per germline. The CDR3 sequence is 15 residues long. The CDR3 region has the DNA TGTGCCAGCTCCCGACTAGCGGGAGAGGGGGAGACCCAGTACTTC. Its protein product is CASSRLAGEGETQYF.

The chain is built from TRBV14 and TRBJ2-1, with D maybe TRBD2 (5 bases). CDR3 length equals 10 residues. V shed 8 bases and J shed 9 bases, with 8 bases lying between them. Germline V gene data show CDR1 as SGHDN and CDR2 as FVKESK. The CDR3 sequence is CASRSGEQFF. The CDR3 DNA reads as TGTGCCAGCCGGAGCGGTGAGCAGTTCTTC. Drawing the rest from reference TRBV14 and TRBJ2-1, the complete variable domain is EAGVTQFPSHSVIEKGQTVTLRCDPISGHDNLYWYRRVMGKEIKFLLHFVKESKQDESGMPNNRFLAERTGGTYSTLKVQPAELEDSGVYFCASRSGEQFFGPGTRLTVL.

On this clone: The same CDR3 can be traced to other DNA sequences in this sample. V gene TRBV7-3 combines with J gene TRBJ2-7, with a tentative D call TRBD1 (5 bases). V lost 2 bases to trimming and J lost 0 bases, with 5 bases between them. Germline V gives CDR1 SGHTA, CDR2 FQGTGA. CDR3 length: 13 residues. CDR3 in amino acids: CASSLGHSYEQYF. The CDR3 DNA reads TGTGCCAGCAGCTTAGGACACTCCTACGAGCAGTACTTC. The whole variable domain, remainder taken from reference TRBV7-3 and TRBJ2-7, is GAGVSQTPSNKVTEKGKYVELRCDPISGHTALYWYRQSLGQGPEFLIYFQGTGAADDSGLPNDRFFAVRPEGSVSTLKIQRTERGDSAVYLCASSLGHSYEQYFGPGTRLTVT.

The chain uses TRBV4-1 and TRBJ2-2; 9 bases line up with TRBD1. The CDR3 is 18 amino acids. The J segment lost 4 bases and the V segment lost 4 bases, leaving 13 bases of the junction unmatched. CDR1 and CDR2 from the germline V gene are MGHRA and YSYEKL. Written as DNA, the CDR3 is TGCGCCAGCAGCCTATTATCGGGACAGGGCTTTGTCACCGGGGAGCTGTTTTTT. This codes for CASSLLSGQGFVTGELFF.

Turning to this clone: Other DNA sequences within the sample encode an identical CDR3. The CDR3 DNA follows: TGTGCCAGCCTAGGACTAGCGGGGAGGCACTTCCTCGAGACCCAGTACTTC. It codes for CASLGLAGRHFLETQYF. The genes are TRBV19 and TRBJ2-5; 12 nucleotides line up with TRBD2. The ends lost 9 bases at V and 5 bases at J; junction bases unmatched: 16. This CDR3 contains 17 residues. CDR1 and CDR2 (germline): LNHDA, SQIVND (reference sequence).

V is TRBV6-4 and J is TRBJ1-2, with D maybe TRBD1 (5 bases). The V gene lost 8 bases and the J gene lost 2 bases, with 18 bases spanning the gap. CDR3 length: 15 residues. Germline V gene lookup returns CDR1 MRHNA and CDR2 SNTAGT. The CDR3 DNA follows: TGTGCCAGCCGGTCCCTCGGGGGGGGAAACTATGGCTACACCTTC. Translated: CASRSLGGGNYGYTF.

J is TRBJ1-2 and V is TRBV9; possibly TRBD1 for D (6 bases). The CDR3 contains 15 residues. The ends were cut back, 3 bases at V and 4 bases at J, with 16 bases in the middle. Germline CDR1 and CDR2: SGDLS and YYNGEE. CDR3 DNA: TGTGCCAGCAGCGCTCTATTGACAGGTTTCTATGGCTACACCTTC. It yields the protein CASSALLTGFYGYTF.

The chain has TRBV15 and TRBJ2-1; TRBD1 aligns across 10 bases. V trimming: 1 base; J trimming: 6 bases; junction bases outside the gene matches: 12. This CDR3 region has 18 residues. Germline CDR1 LNHNV, CDR2 YYDKDF (reference sequence). The DNA of the CDR3 is TGTGCCACCAGCAGAGTCCTTCCGGGACAGGGGAGTATCAATGAGCAGTTCTTC. It codes for CATSRVLPGQGSINEQFF.

The chain carries TRBV10-3 and TRBJ2-7; D is possibly TRBD1 (5 bases). V gave up 2 bases and J gave up 3 bases, with 14 bases separating them. The CDR3 contains 15 residues. Germline V gene sequence: CDR1 ENHRY, CDR2 SYGVKD. CDR3 protein: CAISEGTGFFYEQYF. Written as DNA, the CDR3 is TGTGCCATCAGTGAGGGTACAGGTTTTTTCTACGAGCAGTACTTC.

There are a few counts of this clone. The rearrangement joins TRBV5-6 to TRBJ1-2; 8 nucleotides align to TRBD1. CDR1 and CDR2 from the germline V gene are SGHDT and YYEEEE. The CDR3 spans 17 residues. V trimming: 4 bases; J trimming: 5 bases; junction bases outside the gene matches: 16. The DNA of the CDR3 is TGTGCCAGCAGCCCTTATTACGGACAGGGAGCGTGGTATGGCTACACCTTC. It is translated as CASSPYYGQGAWYGYTF.

This chain uses TRBV7-6 with TRBJ2-7; tentative D call: TRBD2 (7 bases). The CDR3 has 21 residues. V dropped 0 bases and J dropped 0 bases, with 27 bases sitting between them. Germline loops: CDR1 SGHVS, CDR2 FNYEAQ. The CDR3 reads CASSLAIPGWEGGLGSYEQYF. CDR3 nucleotides: TGTGCCAGCAGCTTAGCGATACCCGGCTGGGAGGGGGGCTTGGGCTCCTACGAGCAGTACTTC. Combining the CDR3 with reference TRBV7-6 and TRBJ2-7 gives the whole variable domain GAGVSQSPRYKVTKRGQDVALRCDPISGHVSLYWYRQALGQGPEFLTYFNYEAQQDKSGLPNDRFSAERPEGSISTLTIQRTEQRDSAMYRCASSLAIPGWEGGLGSYEQYFGPGTRLTVT.

The rearrangement links TRBV27 to TRBJ2-7; D is perhaps TRBD2 (6 bases). The CDR3 length is 16 residues. Trimming removed 3 bases from V and 2 bases from J, with 17 bases in between. From germline, CDR1 is MNHEY and CDR2 SMNVEV (reference sequence). Here the CDR3 DNA reads TGTGCCAGCAGTTTGGGAATCGAAACTAGCCCCTACGAGCAGTACTTC. Encoded protein: CASSLGIETSPYEQYF.

The rearrangement uses TRBV4-1 and TRBJ2-2; 10 nucleotides match TRBD2. V lost 1 base to trimming and J lost 4 bases; unmatched junction nucleotides: 9. Germline loops: CDR1 MGHRA, CDR2 YSYEKL. This CDR3 has 18 residues. The DNA for the CDR3 is TGCGCCAGCAGCCAAGCCCCGGGGCTAGCGGGAGTCACCGGGGAGCTGTTTTTT. Protein product: CASSQAPGLAGVTGELFF.

This clone showed up just once. The J gene is TRBJ2-5, the V gene TRBV18, with D possibly matching TRBD2 (7 bases). The germline V gene has CDR1 KGHSH and CDR2 LQKENI. This CDR3 contains 18 residues. Deletions cut 6 bases from V and 0 bases from J, with 23 bases between. The CDR3 reads CASSPRGGQGRYQETQYF. The CDR3 nucleotides are TGTGCCAGCTCCCCAAGGGGGGGCCAGGGTCGGTACCAAGAGACCCAGTACTTC.

The chain couples TRBV15 to TRBJ1-3; D gene ambiguous. V was shortened by 1 base and J by 3 bases, with 7 bases between the two germline ends. Germline-derived CDR1 and CDR2 are LNHNV and YYDKDF (reference sequence). The CDR3 runs to 14 residues. CDR3 sequence (DNA): TGTGCCACCAGCAGAGTAGGGAGTGGAAACACCATATATTTT. As protein: CATSRVGSGNTIYF.

CDR3 DNA: TGTGCCAGCAGCTTACCAACAGTTATGAACACTGAAGCTTTCTTT. Its translation: CASSLPTVMNTEAFF. The chain couples TRBV7-9 to TRBJ1-1; no clear D. Trimming took off 2 bases at V and 0 bases at J, with 10 bases between the two ends. Germline V gene lookup returns CDR1 SEHNR and CDR2 FQNEAQ (reference sequence). The length of the CDR3 is 15 residues.

The chain combines TRBV7-8 with TRBJ2-1; 8 positions agree with TRBD2. Germline-derived CDR1 and CDR2 are SGHVS and FQNEAQ. V trimming: 4 bases; J trimming: 8 bases; junction bases outside the gene matches: 7. The CDR3 runs 14 residues. CDR3 nucleotides: TGTGCCAGCAGCTCCGGGACTAGACTACATGAGCAGTTCTTC. Its translation: CASSSGTRLHEQFF.

The V call is TRBV11-3, the J call TRBJ1-1; D is undetermined. The length of the CDR3 is 11 residues. Trimming took 1 base from V and 12 from J, leaving 9 bases between them. CDR1 SGHNT and CDR2 YENEEA come from the germline V gene. CDR3 region: CASSLGLETFF. The CDR3 coding sequence is TGTGCCAGCAGCTTAGGCTTGGAGACTTTCTTT.